This T cell receptor beta chain was captured in a study of cytomegalovirus exposure and HLA in healthy donors. Whole-study context: Genotyping of 400 or so donors showed that over 80% belonged to the Caucasian-associated ancestry cluster. General study findings and limits: In a later analysis, an Asian-associated ancestry cluster reportedly showed fewer N-insertions than the approximately 700-donor mean.

The germline gives CDR1 LGHNA, CDR2 YSLEER. The CDR3 totals 14 residues. Trimming pared 4 bases from V and 3 bases from J, leaving 10 bases between. On this clone itself: The antigen is not known.

PCR was performed using 60 Vbeta and 13 Jbeta primers. The data were produced by immunoSEQ multiplex PCR, yet TCRdb's version contains in-frame clones alone and is incomplete. The sample shows approximately 140,000 clones, 80% of them seen only once. V gene TRBV4-3 combines with J gene TRBJ1-5; D is perhaps TRBD1 (5 bases). Source material: PBMCs. The TCR sequence derives from a woman aged 40 to 49 in good health and CMV-seronegative. As DNA, the CDR3 is TGCGCCAGCAGCCGGGGCCTGGACAATCAGCCCCAGCATTTT. Translating it yields CASSRGLDNQPQHF.